This TCR beta chain was captured in a study of OX40 agonist ivuxolimab in advanced cancers. Produced via immunoSEQ multiplex PCR; TCRdb's table is partial and in-frame only. The table has about 68,000 clones, around 84% seen once. This clone has just a few counts. This clonotype was obtained from an adult with an advanced solid tumor such as melanoma, head and neck, liver or kidney cancer. The specimen was CD4+ or CD8+ T cells sorted from blood, collected in a trial of the OX40 agonist ivuxolimab.

CDR3 in amino acids: CARSLLGQGVGQPQHF. The CDR3 coding sequence is TGTGCCAGAAGCTTGTTAGGACAGGGAGTCGGTCAGCCCCAGCATTTT. The V gene is TRBV5-3, the J gene TRBJ1-5; TRBD1 agrees at 8 bases. TRBV5-3 is classed as an ORF, of uncertain function. Trimming at V came to 1 base and at J to 6 bases, leaving 9 bases not matched to a gene. The CDR3 contains 16 residues.